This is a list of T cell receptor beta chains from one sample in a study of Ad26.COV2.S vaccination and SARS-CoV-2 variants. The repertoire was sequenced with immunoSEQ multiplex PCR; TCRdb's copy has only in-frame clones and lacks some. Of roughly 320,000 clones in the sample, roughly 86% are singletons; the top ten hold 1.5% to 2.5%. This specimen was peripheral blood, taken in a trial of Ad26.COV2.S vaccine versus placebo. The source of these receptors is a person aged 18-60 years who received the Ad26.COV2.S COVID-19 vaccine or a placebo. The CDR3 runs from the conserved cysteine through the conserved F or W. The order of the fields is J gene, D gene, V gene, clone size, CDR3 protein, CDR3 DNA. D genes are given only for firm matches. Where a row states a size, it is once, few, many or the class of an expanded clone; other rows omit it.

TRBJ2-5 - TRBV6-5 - CASSRGTDRQETQYF TGTGCCAGCAGTCGCGGGACGGATAGACAAGAGACCCAGTACTTC
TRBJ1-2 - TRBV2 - CASSETNGLDGYTF TGTGCCAGCAGTGAAACTAACGGGCTGGATGGCTACACCTTC
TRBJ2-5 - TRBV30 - CAWSAGETQYF TGTGCCTGGAGTGCTGGAGAGACCCAGTACTTC
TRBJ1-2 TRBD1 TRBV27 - CASSDSTGLLSYGYTF TGTGCCAGCAGCGACTCGACAGGGCTCTTAAGCTATGGCTACACCTTC
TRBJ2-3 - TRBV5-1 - CASSLGRGTGTDTQYF TGCGCCAGCAGCTTGGGGAGGGGGACAGGCACAGATACGCAGTATTTT
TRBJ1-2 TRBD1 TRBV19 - CASSMTGGAYGYTF TGTGCCAGTAGTATGACAGGGGGCGCGTATGGCTACACCTTC
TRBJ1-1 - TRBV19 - CASSIRSDLTEAFF TGTGCCAGTAGTATACGATCAGACCTCACTGAAGCTTTCTTT
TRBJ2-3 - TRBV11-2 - CASSLVTNTDTQYF TGTGCCAGCAGCTTAGTTACTAACACAGATACGCAGTATTTT
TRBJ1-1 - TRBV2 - CASSEWGYPIGAFF TGTGCCAGCAGTGAATGGGGGTACCCTATCGGCGCTTTCTTT
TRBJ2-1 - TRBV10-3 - CAISEPWARGRPGNEQFF TGTGCCATCAGTGAGCCCTGGGCACGGGGGCGTCCTGGCAATGAGCAGTTCTTC
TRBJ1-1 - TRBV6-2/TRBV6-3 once CASSSLVWREEVGTEAFF TGTGCCAGCAGTTCCCTCGTCTGGAGGGAGGAGGTGGGGACTGAAGCTTTCTTT
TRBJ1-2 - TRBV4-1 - CASSHGQSYTYGYTF TGCGCCAGCAGCCACGGACAGTCCTACACCTATGGCTACACCTTC
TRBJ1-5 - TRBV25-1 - CASSDTRGASNQPQHF TGTGCCAGCAGTGATACCAGAGGGGCCAGCAATCAGCCCCAGCATTTT
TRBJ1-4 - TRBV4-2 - CASSPWTEYNEKLFF TGTGCCAGCAGCCCATGGACAGAGTATAATGAAAAACTGTTTTTT
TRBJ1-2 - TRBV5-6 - CASSLARDGYTF TGTGCCAGCAGCTTAGCCAGGGATGGCTACACCTTC
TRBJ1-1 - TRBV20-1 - CSAISGSEAFF TGCAGTGCTATATCGGGCTCTGAAGCTTTCTTT
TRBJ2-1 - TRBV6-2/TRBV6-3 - CASSDPLEQFF TGTGCCAGCAGCGACCCGTTAGAGCAGTTCTTC
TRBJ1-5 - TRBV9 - CASSVEGGGNQPQHF TGTGCCAGCAGCGTAGAGGGGGGCGGCAATCAGCCCCAGCATTTT
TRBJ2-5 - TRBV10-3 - CAISGRMTGETQYF TGTGCCATCAGTGGTAGAATGACTGGTGAGACCCAGTACTTC
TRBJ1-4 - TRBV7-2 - CASSPRRDNEKLFF TGTGCCAGCAGCCCCCGACGGGATAATGAAAAACTGTTTTTT
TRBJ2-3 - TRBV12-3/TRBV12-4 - CASSMSTDTQYF TGTGCCAGCAGTATGTCGACAGATACGCAGTATTTT
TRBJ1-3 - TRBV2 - CASSVYGLSIGNTIYF TGTGCCAGCAGTGTGTATGGCCTATCGATCGGAAACACCATATATTTT
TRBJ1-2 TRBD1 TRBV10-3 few CATTGTEKSLGYTF TGTGCCACAACCGGGACAGAAAAGTCTCTTGGCTACACCTTC
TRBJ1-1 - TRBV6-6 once CASSYEGGVGTEAFF TGTGCCAGCAGTTACGAAGGGGGTGTGGGTACTGAAGCTTTCTTT
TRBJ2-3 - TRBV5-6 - CASDGGTDTQYF TGTGCCAGCGATGGGGGCACAGATACGCAGTATTTT
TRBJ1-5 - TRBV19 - CASSIDRVNPSNQPQHF TGTGCCAGTAGTATAGACAGGGTAAACCCTAGCAATCAGCCCCAGCATTTT
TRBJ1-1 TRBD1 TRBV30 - CAWRTGAHTEAFF TGTGCCTGGAGGACAGGGGCGCACACTGAAGCTTTCTTT
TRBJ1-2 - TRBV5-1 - CASSFGEYLYPNNYGYTF TGCGCCAGCAGCTTTGGGGAGTACCTATACCCAAACAACTATGGCTACACCTTC
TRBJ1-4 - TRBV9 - CASSKGVREKLFF TGTGCCAGTAGCAAGGGGGTGCGCGAAAAACTGTTTTTT
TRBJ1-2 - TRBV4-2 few CASSQDLGNYGYTF TGTGCCAGCAGCCAAGACTTGGGGAACTATGGCTACACCTTC
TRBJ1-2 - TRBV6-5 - CASNRGLFYGYTF TGTGCCAGCAACAGAGGCCTTTTTTATGGCTACACCTTC
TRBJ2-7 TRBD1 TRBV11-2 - CASSSGQGYSYEQYF TGTGCCAGCAGCTCGGGACAGGGCTACTCCTACGAGCAGTACTTC
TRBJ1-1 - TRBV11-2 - CASSLEGIVWAEAFF TGTGCCAGCAGCTTAGAGGGGATAGTCTGGGCTGAAGCTTTCTTT
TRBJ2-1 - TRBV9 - CASSVGAGSSYNEQFF TGTGCCAGCAGCGTGGGTGCGGGGAGCTCCTACAATGAGCAGTTCTTC
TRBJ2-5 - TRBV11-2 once CASRPTGKSYQETQYF TGTGCCAGCAGACCAACAGGGAAATCGTACCAAGAGACCCAGTACTTC
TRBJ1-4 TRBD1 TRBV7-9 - CASSSGQGENEKLFF TGTGCCAGCAGCTCAGGACAGGGGGAAAATGAAAAACTGTTTTTT
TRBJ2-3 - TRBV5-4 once CASSSTGVTDTQYF TGTGCCAGCAGCTCCACGGGGGTTACAGATACGCAGTATTTT
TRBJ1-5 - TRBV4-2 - CASSQDREINQPQHF TGTGCCAGCAGCCAAGATCGAGAGATCAATCAGCCCCAGCATTTT